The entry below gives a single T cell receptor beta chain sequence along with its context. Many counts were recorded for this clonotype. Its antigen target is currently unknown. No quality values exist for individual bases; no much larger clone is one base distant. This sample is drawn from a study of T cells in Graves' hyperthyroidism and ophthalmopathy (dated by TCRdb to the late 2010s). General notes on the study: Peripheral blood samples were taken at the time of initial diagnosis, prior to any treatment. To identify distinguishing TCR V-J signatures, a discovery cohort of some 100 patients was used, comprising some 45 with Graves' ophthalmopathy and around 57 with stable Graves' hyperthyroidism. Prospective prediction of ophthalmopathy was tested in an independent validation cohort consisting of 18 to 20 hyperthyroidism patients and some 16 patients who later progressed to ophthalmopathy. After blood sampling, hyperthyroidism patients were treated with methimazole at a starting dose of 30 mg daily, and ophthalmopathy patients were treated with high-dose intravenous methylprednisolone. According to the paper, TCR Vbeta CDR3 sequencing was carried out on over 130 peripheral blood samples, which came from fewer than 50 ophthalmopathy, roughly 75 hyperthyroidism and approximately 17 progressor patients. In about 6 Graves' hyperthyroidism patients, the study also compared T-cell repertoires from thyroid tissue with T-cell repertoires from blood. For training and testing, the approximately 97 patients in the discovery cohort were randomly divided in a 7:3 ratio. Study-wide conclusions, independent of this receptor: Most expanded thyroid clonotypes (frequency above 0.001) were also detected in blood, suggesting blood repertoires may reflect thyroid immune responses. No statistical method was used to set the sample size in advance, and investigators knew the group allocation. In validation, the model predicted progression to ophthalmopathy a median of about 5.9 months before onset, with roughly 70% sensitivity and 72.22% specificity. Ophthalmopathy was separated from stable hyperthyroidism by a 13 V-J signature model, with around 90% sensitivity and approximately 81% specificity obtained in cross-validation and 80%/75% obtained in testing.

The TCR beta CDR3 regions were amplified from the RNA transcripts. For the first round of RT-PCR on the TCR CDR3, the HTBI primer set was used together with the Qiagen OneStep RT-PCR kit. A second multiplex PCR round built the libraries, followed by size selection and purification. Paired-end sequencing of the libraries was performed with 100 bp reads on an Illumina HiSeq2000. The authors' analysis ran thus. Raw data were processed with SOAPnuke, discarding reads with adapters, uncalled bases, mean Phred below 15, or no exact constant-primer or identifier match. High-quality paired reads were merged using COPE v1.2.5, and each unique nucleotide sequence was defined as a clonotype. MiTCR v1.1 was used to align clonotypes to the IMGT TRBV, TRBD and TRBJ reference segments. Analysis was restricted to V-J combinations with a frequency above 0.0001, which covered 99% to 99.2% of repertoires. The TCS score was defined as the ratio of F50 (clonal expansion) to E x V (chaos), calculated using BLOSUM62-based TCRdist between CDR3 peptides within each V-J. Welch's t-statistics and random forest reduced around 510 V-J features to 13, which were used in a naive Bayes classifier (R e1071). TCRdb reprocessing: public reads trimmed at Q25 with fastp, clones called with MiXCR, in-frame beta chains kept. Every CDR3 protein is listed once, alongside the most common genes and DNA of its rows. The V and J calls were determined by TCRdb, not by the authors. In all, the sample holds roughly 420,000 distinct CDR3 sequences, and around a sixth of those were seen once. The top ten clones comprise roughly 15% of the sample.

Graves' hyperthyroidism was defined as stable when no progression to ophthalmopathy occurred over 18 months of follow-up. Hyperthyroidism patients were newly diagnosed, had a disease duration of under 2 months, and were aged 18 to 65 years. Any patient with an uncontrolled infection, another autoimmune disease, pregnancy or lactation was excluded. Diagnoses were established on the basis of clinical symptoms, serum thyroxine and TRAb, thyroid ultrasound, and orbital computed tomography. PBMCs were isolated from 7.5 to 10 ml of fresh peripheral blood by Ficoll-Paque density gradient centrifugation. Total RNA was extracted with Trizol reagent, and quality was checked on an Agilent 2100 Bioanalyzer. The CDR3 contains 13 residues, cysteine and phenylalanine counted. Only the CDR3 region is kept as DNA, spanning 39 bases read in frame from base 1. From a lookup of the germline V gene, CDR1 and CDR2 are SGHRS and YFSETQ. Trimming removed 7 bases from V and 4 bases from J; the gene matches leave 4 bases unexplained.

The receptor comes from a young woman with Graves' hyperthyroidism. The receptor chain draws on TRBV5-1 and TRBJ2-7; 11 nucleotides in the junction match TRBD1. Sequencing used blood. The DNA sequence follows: TGCGCCAGCGGGACAGGGGGAACATACGAGCAGTACTTC. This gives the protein CASGTGGTYEQYF.